Following are 28 T cell receptor beta chains from one sample sequenced in a study of neurological immune-mediated disorders (dated 2019 in TCRdb). Receptors were amplified or captured by 5' RACE. Sequencing took place on an Illumina HiSeq 2500. Using fastp at Q25 and MiXCR, TCRdb reprocessed the public reads and kept productive beta chains. Rows with one shared CDR3 protein collapse into an entry with the most common genes and DNA. Here the sample has approximately 28,000 distinct CDR3 sequences; about 16% occur a single time. The ten largest clones capture 4.5% to 5% of the sample. Explained via the paper, the time point label denotes: technical triplicate 3. Sequenced: CD4+ T cells from blood. Source of these receptors: a female donor with HTLV-1-associated myelopathy (HAM/TSP).

This clonotype is medium-sized. V and J are TRBV20-1 and TRBJ2-5; D possibly corresponds to TRBD1 (6 bases). Germline-derived CDR1 and CDR2 are DFQATT and SNEGSKA (reference sequence). V lost 3 bases, J lost 2 bases, and 7 bases lay in between. This CDR3 spans 12 amino acids. CDR3 DNA: TGCAGTGCTAGTGACAGGCAAGAGACCCAGTACTTC. This gives the protein CSASDRQETQYF.

This clonotype was detected many times. The J gene is TRBJ1-1, the V gene TRBV20-1; D is ambiguous. Germline values: CDR1 DFQATT, CDR2 SNEGSKA (reference sequence). V shed 0 bases and J shed 1 base, with 3 bases lying between them. The CDR3 is 12 residues long. The CDR3 DNA is TGCAGTGCTAGAGATGGGAACACTGAAGCTTTCTTT. Residues: CSARDGNTEAFF.

The sample holds many counts of this clonotype. The rearrangement uses TRBV29-1 and TRBJ1-2, with a tentative D call TRBD1 (6 bases). Germline assignment: CDR1 SQVTM and CDR2 ANQGSEA. The CDR3 has 13 amino acids. V lost 5 bases to trimming and J lost 8 bases, with 18 bases between them. The CDR3 sequence: CSVLATGTVGYTF. The CDR3 nucleotides are TGCAGCGTTCTCGCCACAGGGACGGTCGGCTACACCTTC.

This chain joins TRBV29-1 and TRBJ1-4, with TRBD1 matching 12 bases. The CDR3 extends over 15 amino acids. Germline V gives CDR1 SQVTM, CDR2 ANQGSEA. With 6 bases clipped from V and 5 bases from J, the junction kept 7 bases outside the gene matches. The CDR3 reads CSVGDRGPPNEKLFF. For the CDR3, the DNA is TGCAGCGTGGGGGACAGGGGGCCTCCGAATGAAAAACTGTTTTTT.

This clonotype was seen ten or more times. V is TRBV5-5 and J is TRBJ2-1; 9 bases align to TRBD2. The germline gives CDR1 SGHKS, CDR2 YYEKEE (reference sequence). V was clipped by 1 base and J by 8 bases; unmatched bases: 13. This CDR3 comprises 17 residues. CDR3 DNA: TGTGCCAGCAGCTTGACCCAGGGGTCTAGCGGGATGTATGAGCAGTTCTTC. This sequence encodes CASSLTQGSSGMYEQFF.

The table lists this clonotype with many counts. This rearrangement joins TRBV2 to TRBJ2-5; D ambiguous. The CDR3 length is 14 residues. Deletions cut 3 bases from V and 2 bases from J, with 10 bases between. In germline, CDR1 is SNHLY, CDR2 FYNNEI. Here the CDR3 reads CASSERAVQETQYF. Written as DNA, the CDR3 is TGTGCCAGCAGTGAGCGTGCAGTACAAGAGACCCAGTACTTC.

In this sample, this clonotype turned up many times. The chain is built from TRBV24-1 and TRBJ2-2, with unresolved D. Germline CDR1 reads KGHDR; CDR2 reads SFDVKD. CDR3 length equals 17 residues. V shed 5 bases and J shed 4 bases, with 19 bases lying between them. The CDR3 DNA reads TGTGCCACCAGTGTTTCCGGGCCCGGGTTGGGCACCGGGGAGCTGTTTTTT. Amino acid sequence: CATSVSGPGLGTGELFF.

In this sample, this clonotype turned up many times. V usage is TRBV6-6 and J usage is TRBJ1-2, with D possibly being TRBD1 (5 bases). The CDR3 is made up of 13 amino acids. Germline V gene data show CDR1 as MNHNY and CDR2 as SVGAGI (reference sequence). V was pared by 7 bases and J by 5 bases, with 14 bases between. The CDR3 protein is CASTPGGKYGYTF. The CDR3 nucleotides are TGTGCCAGCACCCCCGGGGGGAAGTATGGCTACACCTTC.

In its sample, this clonotype was seen many times. V is TRBV6-1 and J is TRBJ2-5; TRBD2 aligns across 12 bases. From germline, CDR1 is MNHNS and CDR2 SASEGT. V shed 6 bases and J 5 bases; nucleotides not matched to a gene: 10. This CDR3 is 16 amino acids long. CDR3 in amino acids: CASRPRLAGEGETQYF. CDR3 nucleotides: TGTGCCAGCAGACCGAGACTAGCGGGAGAGGGGGAGACCCAGTACTTC.

This clonotype was detected many times. This sequence joins TRBV7-9 and TRBJ2-6; D possibly corresponds to TRBD2 (5 bases). The CDR3 has 13 amino acids. Trimming took 8 bases from V and 0 from J, leaving 5 bases between them. Germline loops: CDR1 SEHNR, CDR2 FQNEAQ (reference sequence). CDR3 loop: CASAGSGANVLTF. As DNA, the CDR3 is TGTGCCAGCGCGGGCTCTGGGGCCAACGTCCTGACTTTC.

This clonotype has at least ten counts. The V and J genes are TRBV5-1 and TRBJ1-2; D gene ambiguous. Germline V gene lookup returns CDR1 SGHRS and CDR2 YFSETQ. The CDR3 is 14 residues long. V lost 2 bases, J lost 7 bases, and 15 bases lay in between. The CDR3 nucleotides are TGCGCCAGCAGCTTCCAATCCGGGGAGCTTGGCTACACCTTC. Amino acid sequence: CASSFQSGELGYTF.

This clonotype appeared many times. This sequence joins TRBV20-1 and TRBJ1-5; D may be TRBD1 (5 bases). Germline V gene data show CDR1 as DFQATT and CDR2 as SNEGSKA (reference sequence). Deletions cut 0 bases from V and 7 bases from J, with 22 bases between. The CDR3 spans 17 residues. The CDR3 loop is CSARDHRSGGEKQPQHF. In DNA form, the CDR3 reads TGCAGTGCTAGAGATCATAGGAGCGGGGGGGAAAAGCAGCCCCAGCATTTT.

This clonotype was observed at least ten times. The chain carries TRBV2 and TRBJ2-5; D possibly uses TRBD1 or TRBD2 (5 bases each). Germline CDR1 SNHLY, CDR2 FYNNEI. The CDR3 loop spans 11 amino acids. V dropped 7 bases and J dropped 4 bases, with 7 bases sitting between them. The CDR3 coding sequence is TGTGCCAGCAAGAGGGGAGAGACCCAGTACTTC. The encoded protein is CASKRGETQYF.

Many counts were recorded for this clonotype. This chain uses TRBV7-2 with TRBJ2-7; 13 nucleotides line up with TRBD2. CDR3 length equals 17 residues. V was clipped by 1 base and J by 1 base; unmatched bases: 4. Germline V gene sequence: CDR1 SGHTA, CDR2 FQGNSA. CDR3 DNA: TGTGCCAGCAGCTTAGTAGTGACTAGCGGGGGGTCCTACGAGCAGTACTTC. Translation: CASSLVVTSGGSYEQYF.

Ten or more counts support this clonotype. The V call is TRBV5-1, the J call TRBJ2-5; D call uncertain. Trimming removed 2 bases from V and 4 bases from J, with 9 bases in between. Germline values: CDR1 SGHRS, CDR2 YFSETQ. The CDR3 is made up of 13 amino acids. The CDR3, as DNA: TGCGCCAGCAGCTTTTGGGGTCTAGAGACCCAGTACTTC. Translation gives CASSFWGLETQYF.

The chain has TRBV20-1 and TRBJ2-7; the match to TRBD1 covers 7 bases. CDR1 DFQATT and CDR2 SNEGSKA come from the germline V gene (reference sequence). Trimming cost V 5 bases and J 5 bases; bases outside gene matches: 12. The CDR3 has 14 amino acids. The CDR3 region has the DNA TGCAGTGCTCAGCAAGGGGGCTACGGGGACGAGCAGTACTTC. It codes for CSAQQGGYGDEQYF.

This clonotype was seen ten or more times. This CDR3 reads CSVEPTLGVSGTYNEQFF. The CDR3 DNA sequence: TGCAGCGTTGAACCCACCCTCGGGGTCAGCGGAACCTACAATGAGCAGTTCTTC. The rearrangement uses TRBV29-1 and TRBJ2-1; weak D call: TRBD2 (5 bases). Between the trimmed V and J ends, which lost 2 bases and 2 bases, there was a span of 22 bases. The CDR3 has 18 residues. CDR1 and CDR2 (germline): SQVTM, ANQGSEA.

This clonotype was found many times. V usage is TRBV10-3 and J usage is TRBJ2-1; the D is unclear. CDR1 is ENHRY, CDR2 SYGVKD, per germline. The CDR3 runs 12 residues. Deletions cut 6 bases from V and 7 bases from J, with 10 bases between. CDR3 region: CAIRDRVNEQFF. For the CDR3, the DNA is TGTGCCATCAGGGACCGAGTAAATGAGCAGTTCTTC.

There are many counts of this clonotype. This chain connects TRBV20-1 to TRBJ2-3; 15 nucleotides line up with TRBD2. Germline trimming cut 3 bases from V and 10 bases from J; bases unmatched to any gene: 11. Germline CDR1 DFQATT, CDR2 SNEGSKA (reference sequence). CDR3 length: 16 amino acids. The CDR3 is CSARPGLAGGPWSQYF. CDR3 bases: TGCAGTGCTAGGCCCGGACTAGCGGGGGGGCCTTGGTCGCAGTATTTT.

This clonotype was picked up many times. The chain has TRBV5-1 and TRBJ2-1; 7 bases agree with TRBD2. The CDR3 consists of 14 residues. Germline lookup yields CDR1 SGHRS and CDR2 YFSETQ. Trimming removed 3 bases from V and 6 bases from J; junction bases left unmatched: 6. In DNA, the CDR3 is TGCGCCAGCAGCTCCCGTGGGGGGGGCAATGAGCAGTTCTTC. Translation: CASSSRGGGNEQFF.

The chain carries TRBV30 and TRBJ1-1; unclear D gene. The V gene's germline CDR1 is GTSNPN and CDR2 SVGIG (reference sequence). The CDR3 covers 13 residues. V lost 2 bases and J lost 5, with 12 bases in between. The CDR3 DNA reads TGTGCCTGGAGTTTTTGGGGAAGGACTGAAGCTTTCTTT. Its protein is CAWSFWGRTEAFF.

This clonotype was observed many times. The chain combines TRBV6-5 with TRBJ2-3; D call uncertain. The V end was cut by 0 bases, the J end by 3 bases, with 13 bases between. This CDR3 is 16 amino acids long. Germline V gives CDR1 MNHEY, CDR2 SVGAGI. Written as DNA, the CDR3 is TGTGCCAGCAGTTACTCGACCCTATCCTTGACAGATACGCAGTATTTT. It yields the protein CASSYSTLSLTDTQYF.

This clonotype was counted ten times or more. V and J are TRBV20-1 and TRBJ1-1; D uncertain. CDR1 is DFQATT, CDR2 SNEGSKA, per germline (reference sequence). V dropped 0 bases and J dropped 11 bases, with 13 bases sitting between them. The CDR3 runs to 12 residues. In DNA, the CDR3 is TGCAGTGCTAGAGATGGGCCTGGTGGGGCTTTCTTT. Amino acid sequence: CSARDGPGGAFF.

In its sample, this clonotype ranks as medium-sized. The V call is TRBV7-2, the J call TRBJ2-1; the D is unclear. CDR1 is SGHTA, CDR2 FQGNSA, per germline. Trimming stripped 6 bases from V and 4 bases from J, with 4 bases between. The CDR3 is 11 residues long. The CDR3 nucleotides are TGTGCCAGCAGATCTTACAATGAGCAGTTCTTC. Translation: CASRSYNEQFF.

This clonotype was recorded many times. The chain joins TRBV10-2 to TRBJ1-1; a weak D match, TRBD1 (5 bases). The CDR3 runs 13 residues. The germline V and J ends were trimmed by 5 bases and 7 bases, with 14 bases remaining between them. Per the germline V gene, CDR1 is WSHSY and CDR2 is SAAADI. The CDR3 reads CASSPGRMLEAFF. The CDR3, as DNA: TGCGCCAGCAGTCCGGGACGGATGCTTGAAGCTTTCTTT.

The V and J genes are TRBV19 and TRBJ1-1; D is uncertain. The germline gives CDR1 LNHDA, CDR2 SQIVND (reference sequence). Trimming shortened V by 4 bases and J by 1 base, and 13 bases separated the two germline ends. This CDR3 region has 15 residues. The CDR3 region is CASSRVDTANTEAFF. The CDR3 region has the DNA TGTGCCAGTAGTAGGGTAGATACGGCGAACACTGAAGCTTTCTTT.

This clonotype showed up many times. This chain connects TRBV7-2 to TRBJ2-1, with 9 nucleotides matching TRBD1. The CDR3 length is 18 residues. Trimming took 5 bases from V and 1 from J; bases not matched to a gene: 12. Germline CDR1 is SGHTA and CDR2 is FQGNSA. CDR3 nucleotides: TGTGCCAGCAGCATATATGGGGGACAGGGTAGGTCCTACAATGAGCAGTTCTTC. Amino acid sequence: CASSIYGGQGRSYNEQFF.

This clonotype was seen at least ten times. The V and J genes are TRBV20-1 and TRBJ1-5, with TRBD1 as a possible D gene (5 bases). V was clipped by 1 base and J by 6 bases, with 10 bases between them. The CDR3 spans 13 residues. Looked up from germline, CDR1 is DFQATT and CDR2 is SNEGSKA (reference sequence). CDR3 nucleotides: TGCAGTGCTAGAGGCCAGGGCGTTCAGCCCCAGCATTTT. It is translated as CSARGQGVQPQHF.